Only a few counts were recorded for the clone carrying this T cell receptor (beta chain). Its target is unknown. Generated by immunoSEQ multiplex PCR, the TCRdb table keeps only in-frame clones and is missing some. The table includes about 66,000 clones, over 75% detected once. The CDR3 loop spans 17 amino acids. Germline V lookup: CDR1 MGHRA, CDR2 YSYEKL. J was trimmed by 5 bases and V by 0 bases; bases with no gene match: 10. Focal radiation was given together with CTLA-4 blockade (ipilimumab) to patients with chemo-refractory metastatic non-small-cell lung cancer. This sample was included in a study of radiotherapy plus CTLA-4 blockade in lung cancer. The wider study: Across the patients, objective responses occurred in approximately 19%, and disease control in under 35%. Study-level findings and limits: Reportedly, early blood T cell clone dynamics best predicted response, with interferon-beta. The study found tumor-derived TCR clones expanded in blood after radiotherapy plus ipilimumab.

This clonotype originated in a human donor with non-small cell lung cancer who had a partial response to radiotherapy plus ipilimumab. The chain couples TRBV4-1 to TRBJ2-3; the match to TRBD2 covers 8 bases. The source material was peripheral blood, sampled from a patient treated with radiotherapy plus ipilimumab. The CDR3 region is CASSQDTGRLAGDTQYF. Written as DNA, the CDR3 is TGCGCCAGCAGCCAAGATACGGGGAGGCTAGCGGGAGATACGCAGTATTTT.